The 6 T cell receptor beta chains given below trace back to one sample, sequenced in a study of human T cells and chemical hapten exposure. TCRdb recomputed calls from the RACE reads with MiXCR, one row per CDR3 protein. The table lists about 60,000 distinct CDR3 sequences, around 9.3% of them singletons. Regarding time point: patch test 1, 2 weeks after DPC sensitization. Treatment: therapeutic diphenylcyclopropenone sensitization with weekly scalp DPC. Sequencing used whole blood, obtained in connection with sensitization to the hapten diphenylcyclopropenone (DPC). The receptors come from a woman aged 40 to 50 with alopecia areata. Some clones in this sample may be carry-over from other donors' samples.

This clonotype was detected only a few times. V usage is TRBV29-1 and J usage is TRBJ2-7; 8 nucleotides match TRBD1. V lost 6 bases to trimming and J lost 2 bases; unmatched junction nucleotides: 6. The CDR3 runs to 13 residues. In germline, CDR1 is SQVTM, CDR2 ANQGSEA. In nucleotides, the CDR3 is TGCAGCGTCACAGGACAGGGCACCTACGAGCAGTACTTC. It yields the protein CSVTGQGTYEQYF.

The chain couples TRBV14 to TRBJ2-7; D gene ambiguous. V was clipped by 4 bases and J by 4 bases, with 17 bases between them. CDR1 and CDR2 (germline): SGHDN, FVKESK. The CDR3 totals 15 residues. CDR3 nucleotides: TGTGCCAGCAGCCCGACCCTCCGCGGCGGTTACGAGCAGTACTTC. It translates to CASSPTLRGGYEQYF.

This clonotype came up many times. The J gene is TRBJ1-3, the V gene TRBV29-1; the D gene is possibly TRBD1 (5 bases). CDR3 length: 14 residues. Deletions cut 5 bases from V and 2 bases from J, with 13 bases between. Germline V gene data show CDR1 as SQVTM and CDR2 as ANQGSEA. CDR3 nucleotide sequence: TGCAGCGTTAACACCCTGGGGCCTGGAAACACCATATATTTT. This gives the protein CSVNTLGPGNTIYF. Full variable domain (remainder filled in from reference TRBV29-1 and TRBJ1-3): SAVISQKPSRDICQRGTSLTIQCQVDSQVTMMFWYRQQPGQSLTLIATANQGSEATYESGFVIDKFPISRPNLTFSTLTVSNMSPEDSSIYLCSVNTLGPGNTIYFGEGSWLTVV.

This clonotype was recorded a few times. V gene TRBV7-9 combines with J gene TRBJ2-1; 8 bases map to TRBD2. Germline V gene lookup returns CDR1 SEHNR and CDR2 FQNEAQ (reference sequence). This CDR3 is 15 amino acids long. The junction had 8 bases not matched to a gene; V was cut back by 5 bases and J by 5 bases. This CDR3 reads CASSQPGGSDNEQFF. CDR3 DNA: TGTGCCAGCAGCCAACCGGGGGGGTCGGACAATGAGCAGTTCTTC.

This clonotype was seen repeatedly, ten times or more. The chain is built from TRBV4-2 and TRBJ1-2; D ambiguous. The CDR3 extends over 12 amino acids. Per the germline V gene, CDR1 is LGHNA and CDR2 is YNFKEQ. The V end was cut by 0 bases, the J end by 4 bases, with 3 bases between. CDR3 sequence: CASSQEAYGYTF. The CDR3 bases are TGTGCCAGCAGCCAAGAAGCCTATGGCTACACCTTC.

This clonotype was seen ten or more times. The chain combines TRBV7-3 with TRBJ2-6; D call uncertain. This CDR3 is built from 15 residues. V lost 4 bases to trimming and J lost 0 bases, with 7 bases between them. Per the germline V gene, CDR1 is SGHTA and CDR2 is FQGTGA. The CDR3 DNA is TGTGCCAGCAGCTCTCTCCACTCTGGGGCCAACGTCCTGACTTTC. This codes for CASSSLHSGANVLTF.